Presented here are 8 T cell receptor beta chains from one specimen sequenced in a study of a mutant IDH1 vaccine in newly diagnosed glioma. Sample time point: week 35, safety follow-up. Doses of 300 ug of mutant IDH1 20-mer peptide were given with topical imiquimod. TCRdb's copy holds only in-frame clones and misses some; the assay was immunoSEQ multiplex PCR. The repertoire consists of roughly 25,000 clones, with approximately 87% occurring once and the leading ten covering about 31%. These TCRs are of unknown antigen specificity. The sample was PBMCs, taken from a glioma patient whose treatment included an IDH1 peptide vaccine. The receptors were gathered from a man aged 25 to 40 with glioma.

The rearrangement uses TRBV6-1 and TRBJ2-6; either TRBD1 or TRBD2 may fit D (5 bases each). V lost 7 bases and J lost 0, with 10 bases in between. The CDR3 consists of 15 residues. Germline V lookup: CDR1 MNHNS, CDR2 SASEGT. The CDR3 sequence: CASNSGTSGANVLTF. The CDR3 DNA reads TGTGCCAGCAACTCTGGGACCTCTGGGGCCAACGTCCTGACTTTC.

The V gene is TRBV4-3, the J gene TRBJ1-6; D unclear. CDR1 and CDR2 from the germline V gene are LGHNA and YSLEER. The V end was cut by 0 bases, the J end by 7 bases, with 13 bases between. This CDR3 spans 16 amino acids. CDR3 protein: CASSQDLDRANSPLHF. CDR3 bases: TGCGCCAGCAGCCAAGATCTTGATAGGGCCAATTCACCCCTCCACTTT.

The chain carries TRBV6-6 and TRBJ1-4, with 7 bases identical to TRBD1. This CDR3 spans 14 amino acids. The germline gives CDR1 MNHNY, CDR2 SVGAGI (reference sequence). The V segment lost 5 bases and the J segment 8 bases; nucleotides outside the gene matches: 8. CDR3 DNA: TGTGCCAGCAGTCCCGCGAGGGGGCTGGAAAAACTGTTTTTT. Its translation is CASSPARGLEKLFF.

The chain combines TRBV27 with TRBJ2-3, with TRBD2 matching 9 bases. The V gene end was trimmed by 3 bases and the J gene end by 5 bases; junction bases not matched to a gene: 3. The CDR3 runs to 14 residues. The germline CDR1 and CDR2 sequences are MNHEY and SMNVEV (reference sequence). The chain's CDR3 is CASSLRGGIDTQYF. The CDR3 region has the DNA TGTGCCAGCAGTTTGCGGGGGGGAATAGATACGCAGTATTTT.

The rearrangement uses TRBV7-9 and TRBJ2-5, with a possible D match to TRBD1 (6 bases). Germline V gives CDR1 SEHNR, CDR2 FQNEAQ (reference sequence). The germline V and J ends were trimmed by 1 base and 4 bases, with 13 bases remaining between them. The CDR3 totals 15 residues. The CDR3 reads CASSLVTGLGETQYF. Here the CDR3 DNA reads TGTGCCAGCAGCTTAGTTACAGGGCTAGGAGAGACCCAGTACTTC.

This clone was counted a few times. The CDR3 DNA follows: TGTGCCAGCAGCCCCCTGGCCGATGGGAATGAAAAACTGTTTTTT. It is translated as CASSPLADGNEKLFF. The chain is built from TRBV11-2 and TRBJ1-4; no clear D. V was clipped by 5 bases and J by 5 bases, with 15 bases between them. The germline CDR1 and CDR2 sequences are SGHAT and FQNNGV. There are 15 residues in the CDR3.

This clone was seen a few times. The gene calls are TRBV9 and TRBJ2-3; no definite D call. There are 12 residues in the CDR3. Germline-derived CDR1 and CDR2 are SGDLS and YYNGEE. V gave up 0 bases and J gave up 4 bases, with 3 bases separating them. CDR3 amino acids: CASSVDADTQYF. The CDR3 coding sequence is TGTGCCAGCAGCGTAGACGCAGATACGCAGTATTTT. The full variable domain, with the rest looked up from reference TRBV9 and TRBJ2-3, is DSGVTQTPKHLITATGQRVTLRCSPRSGDLSVYWYQQSLDQGLQFLIQYYNGEERAKGNILERFSAQQFPDLHSELNLSSLELGDSALYFCASSVDADTQYFGPGTRLTVL.

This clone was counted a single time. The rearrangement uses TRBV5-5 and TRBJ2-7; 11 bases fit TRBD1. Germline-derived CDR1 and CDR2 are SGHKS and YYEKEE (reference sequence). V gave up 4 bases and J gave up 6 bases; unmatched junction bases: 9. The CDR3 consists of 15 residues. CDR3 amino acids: CASSVKDRGRSEQYF. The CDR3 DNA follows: TGTGCCAGCAGCGTGAAGGACAGGGGGCGGTCCGAGCAGTACTTC. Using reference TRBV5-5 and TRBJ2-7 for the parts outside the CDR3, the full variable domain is DAGVTQSPTHLIKTRGQQVTLRCSPISGHKSVSWYQQVLGQGPQFIFQYYEKEERGRGNFPDRFSARQFPNYSSELNVNALLLGDSALYLCASSVKDRGRSEQYFGPGTRLTVT.